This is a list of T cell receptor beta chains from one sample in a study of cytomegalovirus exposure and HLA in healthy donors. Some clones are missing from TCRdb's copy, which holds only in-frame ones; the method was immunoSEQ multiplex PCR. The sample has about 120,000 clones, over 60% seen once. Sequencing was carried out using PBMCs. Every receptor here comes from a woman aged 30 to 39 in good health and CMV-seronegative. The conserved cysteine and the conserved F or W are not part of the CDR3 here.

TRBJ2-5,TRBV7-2,ASSSWTSLETQY
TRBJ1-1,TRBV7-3,ASSFGKNTEAF
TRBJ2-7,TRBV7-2,ASSFDRLGYEQY
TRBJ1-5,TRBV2,ASSERTVNQPQH
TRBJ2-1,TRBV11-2,ASSLDMLAGDPF
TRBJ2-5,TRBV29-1,SVEVRGFYQQETQY
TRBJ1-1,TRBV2,ASTVNTEAF
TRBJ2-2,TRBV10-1,ASSDTRLAGGVTGELF
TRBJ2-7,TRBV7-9,ASSSRTSGSSYEQY
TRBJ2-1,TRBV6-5,ASSYSAGEYYNEQF
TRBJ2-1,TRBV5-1,ASSLGAGDEQF
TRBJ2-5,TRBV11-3,ASSLGRGYQETQY
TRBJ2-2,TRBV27,ASRLLSGIVSGELF
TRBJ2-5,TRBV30,AWSDGLIPGETQY
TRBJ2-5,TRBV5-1,ASSLTGKETQY
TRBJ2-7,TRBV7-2,ASSSDRASSYEQY
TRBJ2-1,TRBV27,ASSLSGQHNEQF
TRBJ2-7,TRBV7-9,ASSPRDRAYEQY
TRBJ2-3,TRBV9,ASSVALGTPHFADTQY
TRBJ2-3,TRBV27,ASSLKGGADTQY
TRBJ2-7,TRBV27,ASSQGTGNEQY
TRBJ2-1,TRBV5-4,ASSLARQGQHNEQF
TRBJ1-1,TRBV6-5,ASSLKRVNTEAF
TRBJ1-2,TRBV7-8,ASSPQPGTGKGYT
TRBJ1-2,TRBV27,ASRSRHQGYGYT
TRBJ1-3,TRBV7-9,ASSLGQGGGNTIY
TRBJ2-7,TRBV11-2,ASSLGFRDYEQY
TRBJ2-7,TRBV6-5,ASRRSGTTYEQY
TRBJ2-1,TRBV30,AWSRDTRLYNEQF
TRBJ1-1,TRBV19,ASSLYLGQGAEAF
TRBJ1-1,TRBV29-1,SGGTGVGTEAF
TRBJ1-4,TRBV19,ATRVGGGEKLF
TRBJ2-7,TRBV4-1,ASSHLPLGQGGEQY
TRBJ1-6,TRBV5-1,ASRQGALAYNSPLH
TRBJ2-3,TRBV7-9,ASSSTGGSSTDTQY
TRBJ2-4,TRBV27,ASQGPELAKNIQY
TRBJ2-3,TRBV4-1,ASSQKRVEGASSTDTQY
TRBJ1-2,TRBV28,ASSETTGTGTYGYT
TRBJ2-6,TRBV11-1,ASSAQGAGANVLT
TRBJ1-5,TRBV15,ATSRTTGAGQPQH
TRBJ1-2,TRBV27,ASRILTGDPTAGYT
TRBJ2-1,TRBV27,ASARRGMSYNEQF
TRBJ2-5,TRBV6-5,ASSPPVAGSETQY
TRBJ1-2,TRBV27,ASSLVAGDYGYT
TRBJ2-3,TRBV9,ASSVGTSGVTDTQY
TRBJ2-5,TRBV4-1,ASSQDALPFGTQY
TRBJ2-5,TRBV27,ASSPRQTETQY
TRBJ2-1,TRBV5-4,ASSLEASGIGGLGYNEQF
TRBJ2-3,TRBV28,ASVTSGPSSNTQY
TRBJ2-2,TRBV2,ARGGERGTGELF
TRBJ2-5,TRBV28,ASSWDYATLGTQY
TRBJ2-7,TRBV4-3,ASSQGEGTYEQY
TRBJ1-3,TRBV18,ASSPRRDASGNTIY